This TCR beta chain came from a study of blood T cell repertoires in COVID-19. The study drew participants aged roughly 18 to 89 years from 20 to 30 US areas. Libraries were prepared by immunoSEQ multiplex PCR; TCRdb keeps only in-frame clonotypes and omits some of them. The profile shows 250,000 to 400,000 clones, more than 75% of them singletons. CDR3 length: 14 residues. From germline, CDR1 is WNHNN and CDR2 SYGVQD (reference sequence). V was pared by 3 bases and J by 6 bases, with 15 bases between. Material: PBMCs or T cells enriched from blood (not recorded which). This rearrangement joins TRBV10-1 to TRBJ2-7; TRBD1 is a possible D gene (6 bases). This TCR came from a man in his 60s who had recovered from COVID-19. The CDR3 coding sequence is TGCGCCAGCAGTGAACAACGGGACACCCGCGAGCAGTACTTC. It yields the protein CASSEQRDTREQYF.